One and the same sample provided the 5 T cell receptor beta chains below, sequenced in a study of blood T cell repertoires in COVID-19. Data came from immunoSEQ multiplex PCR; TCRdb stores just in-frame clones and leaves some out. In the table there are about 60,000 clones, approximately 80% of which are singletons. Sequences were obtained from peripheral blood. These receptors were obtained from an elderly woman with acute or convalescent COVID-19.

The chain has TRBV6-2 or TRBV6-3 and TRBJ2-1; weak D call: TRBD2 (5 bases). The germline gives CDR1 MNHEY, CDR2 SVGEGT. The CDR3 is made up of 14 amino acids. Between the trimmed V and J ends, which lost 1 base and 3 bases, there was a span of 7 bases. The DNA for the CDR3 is TGTGCCAGCAGTTACTGGGGAGACTACAATGAGCAGTTCTTC. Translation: CASSYWGDYNEQFF.

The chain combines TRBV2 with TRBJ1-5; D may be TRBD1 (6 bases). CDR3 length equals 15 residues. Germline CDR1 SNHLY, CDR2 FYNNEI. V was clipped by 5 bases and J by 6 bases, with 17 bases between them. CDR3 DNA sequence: TGTGCCAGCAGTCCCAGGGGTGTAAGGGGTCAGCCCCAGCATTTT. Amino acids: CASSPRGVRGQPQHF.

As DNA, the CDR3 is TGTGCCAGCAGCCAAAGCAGGCCCGAAGAGACCCAGTACTTC. The encoded protein is CASSQSRPEETQYF. The chain couples TRBV3-1 (or the pseudogene TRBV3-2) to TRBJ2-5; D remains unclear. The length of the CDR3 is 14 residues. Germline CDR1 reads LGHDT; CDR2 reads YNNKEL (reference sequence). V lost 2 bases to trimming and J lost 3 bases, with 10 bases between them.

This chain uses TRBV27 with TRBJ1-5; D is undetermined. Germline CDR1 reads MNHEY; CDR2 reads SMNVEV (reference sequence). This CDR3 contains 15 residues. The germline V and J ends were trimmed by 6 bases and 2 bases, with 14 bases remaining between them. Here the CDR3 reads CASRSGVVGNQPQHF. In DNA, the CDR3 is TGTGCCAGCAGATCCGGGGTCGTTGGCAATCAGCCCCAGCATTTT.

Here the CDR3 reads CASRPGQFNQPQHF. The DNA of the CDR3 is TGTGCCAGCAGGCCGGGACAGTTCAATCAGCCCCAGCATTTT. The chain joins TRBV28 to TRBJ1-5; TRBD1 matches 7 bases. Germline lookup yields CDR1 MDHEN and CDR2 SYDVKM. The V and J ends lost 6 bases and 3 bases, in that order; junction bases with no gene match: 5. The CDR3 sequence is 14 residues long.